This T cell receptor (beta chain) originates from a study of T cells in localized non-small cell lung cancer. Findings and limits, study-wide: Turning up in adjacent lung were a median approximately 58 of the top 100 tumor clones. Longer overall survival was linked to higher blood T cell density. Multi-region tumor sequencing was not done, so intratumor heterogeneity could not be excluded.

In regard to this clone: Its antigen is unknown. One end of the junction is discordant with germline, which a read error may explain.

Germline CDR1 and CDR2: LNHDA and SQIVND (reference sequence). The CDR3 runs to 18 residues. Measured with immunoSEQ multiplex PCR; TCRdb has only the in-frame clones, and not every one. The repertoire holds about 21,000 clones, with 88% as singletons. Here the sequenced sample was peripheral blood mononuclear cells, taken before any cancer treatment. This chain links TRBV19 with TRBJ2-2, with D perhaps matching TRBD2 (5 bases). The sequence came from a male donor older than 55 with stage II lung adenocarcinoma. The CDR3 nucleotides are TGTGCCAGTAGTATAGCCACCCTCGCGAGAGGGTCCACCTGGGAGCTGTTTTTT. Encoded protein: CASSIATLARGSTWELFF.